The next 6 T cell receptor beta chains were all read from a single sample in a study. TCRdb ran MiXCR on the RT-PCR reads and lists one entry per CDR3 protein. Among hundreds of thousands of distinct CDR3 sequences, 14% were seen once, and the ten largest hold 3.6%. The sample taken for sequencing was memory CD4+ T cells from blood. The receptors here all came from a female donor in good health, serving as a healthy control.

This clonotype was picked up a small number of times. This chain links TRBV6-1 with TRBJ2-7; 10 positions agree with TRBD1. The germline V gene encodes CDR1 MNHNS and CDR2 SASEGT. V lost 7 bases, J lost 2 bases, and 5 bases stayed unmatched. The CDR3 contains 14 residues. CDR3 DNA: TGTGCCAGCATATACGGGACAGGGGCCTACGAGCAGTACTTC. Translation: CASIYGTGAYEQYF.

The chain has TRBV7-2 and TRBJ1-5; D may be TRBD1 (6 bases). The CDR3 is made up of 15 amino acids. The V end was cut by 7 bases, the J end by 0 bases, with 13 bases between. CDR1 is SGHTA and CDR2 is FQGNSA in the germline V gene. The CDR3 coding sequence is TGTGCCAGCACCATAGGGGGAATTAGCAATCAGCCCCAGCATTTT. Its protein is CASTIGGISNQPQHF.

The gene calls are TRBV20-1 and TRBJ1-1, with D unclear. From germline, CDR1 is DFQATT and CDR2 SNEGSKA (reference sequence). The V end was cut by 5 bases, the J end by 4 bases, with 14 bases between. This CDR3 spans 13 amino acids. The CDR3 bases are TGCAGTGCTCCGGACGGTGGCGGCACTGAAGCTTTCTTT. This translates into CSAPDGGGTEAFF.

The chain links TRBV24-1 to TRBJ2-2; TRBD2 agrees at 7 bases. The ends lost 8 bases at V and 1 base at J; junction bases unmatched: 0. Germline V CDR1 and CDR2: KGHDR, SFDVKD. The CDR3 is made up of 13 amino acids. For the CDR3, the DNA is TGTGCCACCACGGGGGGGAACACCGGGGAGCTGTTTTTT. Translated, it gives CATTGGNTGELFF.

The chain joins TRBV20-1 to TRBJ1-1; a weak D match, TRBD1 (6 bases). The CDR3 length is 14 residues. V gave up 7 bases and J gave up 0 bases, with 15 bases separating them. Germline values: CDR1 DFQATT, CDR2 SNEGSKA (reference sequence). The CDR3 region is CSVSRDTLNTEAFF. CDR3 DNA: TGCAGTGTCTCCCGGGACACGCTGAACACTGAAGCTTTCTTT.

This clonotype was detected a few times. Written as DNA, the CDR3 is TGTGCCAGCAGTTTATTCGGGACAGCGGCTGAAAAACTGTTTTTT. Translated: CASSLFGTAAEKLFF. The chain couples TRBV27 to TRBJ1-4; 7 bases fit TRBD1. Trimming removed 1 base from V and 7 bases from J; junction bases left unmatched: 6. CDR1 and CDR2 from the germline V gene are MNHEY and SMNVEV (reference sequence). The CDR3 is made up of 15 amino acids.